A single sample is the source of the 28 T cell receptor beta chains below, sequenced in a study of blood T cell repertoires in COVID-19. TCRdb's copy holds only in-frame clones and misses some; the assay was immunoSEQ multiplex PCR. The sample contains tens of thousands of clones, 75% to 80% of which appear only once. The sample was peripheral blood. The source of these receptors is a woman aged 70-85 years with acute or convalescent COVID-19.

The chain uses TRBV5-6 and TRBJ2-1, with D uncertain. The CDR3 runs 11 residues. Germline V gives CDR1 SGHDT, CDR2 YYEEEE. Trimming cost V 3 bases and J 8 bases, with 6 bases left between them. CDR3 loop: CASSSYHEQFF. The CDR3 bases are TGTGCCAGCAGCTCTTATCATGAGCAGTTCTTC.

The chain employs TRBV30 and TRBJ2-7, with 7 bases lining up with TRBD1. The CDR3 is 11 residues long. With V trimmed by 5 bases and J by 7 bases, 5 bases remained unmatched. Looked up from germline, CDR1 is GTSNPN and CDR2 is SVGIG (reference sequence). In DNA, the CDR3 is TGTGCCTGGGACAGGGTACGGGAGCAGTACTTC. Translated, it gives CAWDRVREQYF. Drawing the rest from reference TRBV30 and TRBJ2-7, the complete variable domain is SQTIHQWPATLVQPVGSPLSLECTVEGTSNPNLYWYRQAAGRGLQLLFYSVGIGQISSEVPQNLSASRPQDRQFILSSKKLLLSDSGFYLCAWDRVREQYFGPGTRLTVT.

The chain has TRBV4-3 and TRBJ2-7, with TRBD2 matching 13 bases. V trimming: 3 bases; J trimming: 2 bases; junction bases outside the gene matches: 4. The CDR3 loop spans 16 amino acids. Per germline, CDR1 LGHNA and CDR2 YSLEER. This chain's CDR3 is CASSHELAGGPYEQYF. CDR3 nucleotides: TGCGCCAGCAGCCATGAACTAGCGGGGGGGCCCTACGAGCAGTACTTC.

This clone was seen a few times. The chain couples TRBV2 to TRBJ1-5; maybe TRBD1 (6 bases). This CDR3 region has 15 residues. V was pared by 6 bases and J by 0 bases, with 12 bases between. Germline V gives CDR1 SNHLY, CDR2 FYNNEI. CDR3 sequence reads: CASSGGQTSNQPQHF. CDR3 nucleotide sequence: TGTGCCAGCAGCGGAGGACAGACTAGCAATCAGCCCCAGCATTTT. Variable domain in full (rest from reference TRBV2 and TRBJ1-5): EPEVTQTPSHQVTQMGQEVILRCVPISNHLYFYWYRQILGQKVEFLVSFYNNEISEKSEIFDDQFSVERPDGSNFTLKIRSTKLEDSAMYFCASSGGQTSNQPQHFGDGTRLSIL.

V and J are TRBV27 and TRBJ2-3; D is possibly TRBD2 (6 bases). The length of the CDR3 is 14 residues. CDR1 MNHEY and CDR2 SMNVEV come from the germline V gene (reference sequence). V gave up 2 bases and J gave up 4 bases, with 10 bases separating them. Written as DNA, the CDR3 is TGTGCCAGCAGTTTAGGGGGGAGCCCAGATACGCAGTATTTT. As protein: CASSLGGSPDTQYF.

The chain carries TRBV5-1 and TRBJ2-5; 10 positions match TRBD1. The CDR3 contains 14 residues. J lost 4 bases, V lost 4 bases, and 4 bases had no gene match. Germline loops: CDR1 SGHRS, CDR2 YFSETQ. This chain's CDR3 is CASSGTGAGETQYF. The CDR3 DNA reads TGCGCCAGCAGCGGGACAGGGGCCGGAGAGACCCAGTACTTC.

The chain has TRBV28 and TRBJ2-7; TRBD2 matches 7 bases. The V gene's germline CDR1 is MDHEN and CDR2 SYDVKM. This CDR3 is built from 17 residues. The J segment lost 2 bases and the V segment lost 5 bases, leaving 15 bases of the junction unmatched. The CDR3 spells CASSAPRGLRVPYEQYF. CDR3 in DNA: TGTGCCAGCAGTGCTCCCCGGGGACTAAGGGTCCCCTACGAGCAGTACTTC. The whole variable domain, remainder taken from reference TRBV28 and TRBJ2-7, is DVKVTQSSRYLVKRTGEKVFLECVQDMDHENMFWYRQDPGLGLRLIYFSYDVKMKEKGDIPEGYSVSREKKERFSLILESASTNQTSMYLCASSAPRGLRVPYEQYFGPGTRLTVT.

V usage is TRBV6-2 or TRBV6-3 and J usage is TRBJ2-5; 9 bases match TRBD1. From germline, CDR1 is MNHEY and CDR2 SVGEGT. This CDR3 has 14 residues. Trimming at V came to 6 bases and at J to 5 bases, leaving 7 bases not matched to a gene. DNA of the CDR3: TGTGCCAGCAGCCGCACAGGGGGCAGGGAGACCCAGTACTTC. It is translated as CASSRTGGRETQYF.

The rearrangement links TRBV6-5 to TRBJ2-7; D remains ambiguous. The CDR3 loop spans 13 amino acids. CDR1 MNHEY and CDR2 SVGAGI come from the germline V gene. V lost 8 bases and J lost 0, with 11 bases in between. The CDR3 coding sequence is TGTGCCAGCGGGCATATGGCCTCCTACGAGCAGTACTTC. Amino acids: CASGHMASYEQYF.

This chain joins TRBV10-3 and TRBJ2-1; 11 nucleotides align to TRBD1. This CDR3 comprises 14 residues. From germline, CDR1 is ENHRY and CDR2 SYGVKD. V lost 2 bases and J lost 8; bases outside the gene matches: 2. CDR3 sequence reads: CAISEGQGADEQFF. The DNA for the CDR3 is TGTGCCATCAGTGAGGGACAGGGGGCGGATGAGCAGTTCTTC.

The CDR3 nucleotides read TGTGCCAGCAGTTACGGACTAGCGGTCTCCTACAATGAGCAGTTCTTC. Translated: CASSYGLAVSYNEQFF. V and J are TRBV6-5 and TRBJ2-1; TRBD2 aligns across 10 bases. Trimming cost V 2 bases and J 0 bases; bases outside gene matches: 1. From germline, CDR1 is MNHEY and CDR2 SVGAGI. This CDR3 comprises 16 residues.

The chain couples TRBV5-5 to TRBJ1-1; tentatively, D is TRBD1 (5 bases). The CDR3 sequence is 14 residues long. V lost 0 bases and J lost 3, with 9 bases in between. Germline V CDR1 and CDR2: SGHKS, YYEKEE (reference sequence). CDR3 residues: CASSLDPGDTEAFF. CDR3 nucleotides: TGTGCCAGCAGCTTGGATCCGGGGGACACTGAAGCTTTCTTT.

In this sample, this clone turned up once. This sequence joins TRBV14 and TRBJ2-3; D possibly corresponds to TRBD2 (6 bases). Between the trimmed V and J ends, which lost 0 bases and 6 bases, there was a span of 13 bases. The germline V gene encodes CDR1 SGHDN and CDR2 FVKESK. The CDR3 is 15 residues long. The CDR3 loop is CASSQDYPGADTQYF. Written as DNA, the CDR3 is TGTGCCAGCAGCCAAGATTATCCGGGAGCGGATACGCAGTATTTT. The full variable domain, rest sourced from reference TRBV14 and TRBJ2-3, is EAGVTQFPSHSVIEKGQTVTLRCDPISGHDNLYWYRRVMGKEIKFLLHFVKESKQDESGMPNNRFLAERTGGTYSTLKVQPAELEDSGVYFCASSQDYPGADTQYFGPGTRLTVL.

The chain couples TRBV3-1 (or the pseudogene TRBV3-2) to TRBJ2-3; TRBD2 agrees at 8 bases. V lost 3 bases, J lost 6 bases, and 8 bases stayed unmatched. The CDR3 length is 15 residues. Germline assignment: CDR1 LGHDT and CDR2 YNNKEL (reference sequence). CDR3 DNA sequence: TGTGCCAGCAGCCAGATGCAGCGGGGGCCGGATACGCAGTATTTT. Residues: CASSQMQRGPDTQYF.

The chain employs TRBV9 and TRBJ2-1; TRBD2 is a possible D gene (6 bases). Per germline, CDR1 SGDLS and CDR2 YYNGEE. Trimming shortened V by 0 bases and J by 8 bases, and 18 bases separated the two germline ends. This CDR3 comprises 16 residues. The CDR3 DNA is TGTGCCAGCAGCGTAGCTAGAGTAGCGGAGGGATATGAGCAGTTCTTC. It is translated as CASSVARVAEGYEQFF. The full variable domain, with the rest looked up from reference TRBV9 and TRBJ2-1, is DSGVTQTPKHLITATGQRVTLRCSPRSGDLSVYWYQQSLDQGLQFLIQYYNGEERAKGNILERFSAQQFPDLHSELNLSSLELGDSALYFCASSVARVAEGYEQFFGPGTRLTVL.

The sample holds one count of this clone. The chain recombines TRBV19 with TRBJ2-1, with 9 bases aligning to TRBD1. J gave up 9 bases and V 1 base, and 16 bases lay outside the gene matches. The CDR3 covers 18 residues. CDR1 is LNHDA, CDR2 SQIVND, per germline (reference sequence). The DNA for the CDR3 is TGTGCCAGTAGTATAGTAGCGCCGGGACAGGGATATTTTACTGAGCAGTTCTTC. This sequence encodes CASSIVAPGQGYFTEQFF.

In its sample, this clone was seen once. The CDR3 DNA reads as TGTGCCAGCAGCGTCCTAGCGGAAGATACGCAGTATTTT. Translated: CASSVLAEDTQYF. V is TRBV9 and J is TRBJ2-3; 7 nucleotides align to TRBD2. The CDR3 is made up of 13 amino acids. Germline V CDR1 and CDR2: SGDLS, YYNGEE. After removal of 2 bases from V and 5 bases from J, the junction contained 2 bases not matched to a gene.

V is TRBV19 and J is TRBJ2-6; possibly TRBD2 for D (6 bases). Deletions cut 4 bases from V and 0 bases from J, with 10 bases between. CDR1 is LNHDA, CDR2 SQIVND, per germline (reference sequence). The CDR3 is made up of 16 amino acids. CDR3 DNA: TGTGCCAGTAGTAGAGCGGGCCTCTCTGGGGCCAACGTCCTGACTTTC. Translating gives CASSRAGLSGANVLTF.

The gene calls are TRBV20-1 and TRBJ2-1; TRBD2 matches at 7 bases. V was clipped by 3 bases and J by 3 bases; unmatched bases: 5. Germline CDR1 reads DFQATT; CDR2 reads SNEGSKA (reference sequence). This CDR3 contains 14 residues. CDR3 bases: TGCAGTGCTAGTAAGGGGACTAACTACAATGAGCAGTTCTTC. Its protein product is CSASKGTNYNEQFF.

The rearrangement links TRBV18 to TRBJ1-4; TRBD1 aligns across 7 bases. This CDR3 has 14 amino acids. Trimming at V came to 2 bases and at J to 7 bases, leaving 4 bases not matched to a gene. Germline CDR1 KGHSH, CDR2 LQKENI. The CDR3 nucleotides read TGTGCCAGCTCACCAGACAGGGTTGGTGAAAAACTGTTTTTT. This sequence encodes CASSPDRVGEKLFF.

As DNA, the CDR3 is TGTGCCAGCAGCCAAGTAAGGGGGGCACAGGGGCGGGATCAGCCCCAGCATTTT. Protein product: CASSQVRGAQGRDQPQHF. The V and J genes are TRBV4-2 and TRBJ1-5; 7 bases are a match to TRBD1. This CDR3 is 18 amino acids long. V gave up 1 base and J gave up 5 bases; unmatched junction bases: 14. Germline values: CDR1 LGHNA, CDR2 YNFKEQ.

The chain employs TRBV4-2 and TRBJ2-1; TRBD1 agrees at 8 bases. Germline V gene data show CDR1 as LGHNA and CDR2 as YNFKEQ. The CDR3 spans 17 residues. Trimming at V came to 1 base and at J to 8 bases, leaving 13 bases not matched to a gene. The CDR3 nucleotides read TGTGCCAGCAGCCAAGGGCGTCCCGGGACAGGCATCGATGAGCAGTTCTTC. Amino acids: CASSQGRPGTGIDEQFF.

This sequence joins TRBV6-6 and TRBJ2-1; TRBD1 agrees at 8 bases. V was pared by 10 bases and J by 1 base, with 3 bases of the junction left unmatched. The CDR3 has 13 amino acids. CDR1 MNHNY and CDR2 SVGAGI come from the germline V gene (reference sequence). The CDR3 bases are TGTGCCACCAGACAGGGGTCCTACAATGAGCAGTTCTTC. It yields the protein CATRQGSYNEQFF.

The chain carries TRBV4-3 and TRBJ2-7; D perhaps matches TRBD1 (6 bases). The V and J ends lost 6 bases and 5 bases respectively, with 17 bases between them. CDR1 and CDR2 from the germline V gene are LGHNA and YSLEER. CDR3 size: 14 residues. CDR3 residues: CASSNREYIDEQYF. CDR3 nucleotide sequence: TGCGCCAGCAGTAACAGGGAGTACATCGACGAGCAGTACTTC.

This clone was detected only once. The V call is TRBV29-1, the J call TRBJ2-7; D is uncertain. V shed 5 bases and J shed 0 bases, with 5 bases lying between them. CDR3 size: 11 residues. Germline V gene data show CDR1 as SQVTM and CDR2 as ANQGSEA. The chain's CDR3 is CSVHTSYEQYF. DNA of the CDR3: TGCAGCGTTCACACCTCCTACGAGCAGTACTTC.

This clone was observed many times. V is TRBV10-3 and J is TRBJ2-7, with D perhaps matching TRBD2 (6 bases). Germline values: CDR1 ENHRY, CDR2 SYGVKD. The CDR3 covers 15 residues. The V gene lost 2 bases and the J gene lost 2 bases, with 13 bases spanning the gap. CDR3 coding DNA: TGTGCCATCAGTGAGCCCGGTGTAGCGGCCTACGAGCAGTACTTC. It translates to CAISEPGVAAYEQYF.

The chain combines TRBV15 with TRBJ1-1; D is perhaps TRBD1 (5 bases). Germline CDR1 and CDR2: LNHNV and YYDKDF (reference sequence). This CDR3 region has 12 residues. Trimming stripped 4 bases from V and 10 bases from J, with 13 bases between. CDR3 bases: TGTGCCACCAGCAACTGGGGGGTCGGAGCTTTCTTT. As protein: CATSNWGVGAFF.

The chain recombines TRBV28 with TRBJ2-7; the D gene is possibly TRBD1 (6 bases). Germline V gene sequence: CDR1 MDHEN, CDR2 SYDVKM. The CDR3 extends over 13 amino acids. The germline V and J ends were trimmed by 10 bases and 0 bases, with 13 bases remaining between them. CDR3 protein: CATADSSSYEQYF. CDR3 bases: TGTGCCACCGCGGACAGTTCCTCCTACGAGCAGTACTTC.